These 7 T cell receptor beta chains came from one sample sequenced in a study of blood T cells in healthy people across ages. With a J-beta primer mix and a sample-barcoded 5' primer, a second PCR ran roughly 7 to 11 cycles. TCRdb reanalysed the 5' RACE reads using MiXCR and keeps one entry per CDR3 protein. The sample yields hundreds of thousands of distinct CDR3 sequences, roughly 53% seen once. The material sequenced was blood. Receptors were obtained from a man older than 75 in good health.

The gene calls are TRBV6-5 and TRBJ2-4, with D maybe TRBD1 (5 bases). The J call is in doubt because the DNA end fits TRBJ2-7 better. This CDR3 has 14 amino acids. Germline CDR1 and CDR2: MNHEY and SVGAGI. The CDR3 is CASSHKVGLGEQYF. As DNA, the CDR3 is TGTGCCAGCAGTCACAAGGTGGGGCTTGGCGAGCAGTACTTC.

This clonotype was seen a few times. V is TRBV20-1 and J is TRBJ2-4; 7 bases agree with TRBD1. Per the germline V gene, CDR1 is DFQATT and CDR2 is SNEGSKA (reference sequence). The CDR3 contains 12 residues. The junction had 4 bases not matched to a gene; V was cut back by 4 bases and J by 7 bases. The CDR3 loop is CSANPGQNIQYF. The CDR3 DNA is TGCAGTGCTAATCCGGGACAGAACATTCAGTACTTC.

The chain combines TRBV30 with TRBJ2-1, with TRBD2 matching 8 bases. V trimming: 3 bases; J trimming: 4 bases; junction bases outside the gene matches: 5. CDR1 GTSNPN and CDR2 SVGIG come from the germline V gene (reference sequence). The CDR3 contains 14 residues. CDR3 sequence (DNA): TGTGCCTGGAGCTCCGGGACTAGTTACAATGAGCAGTTCTTC. Translated, it gives CAWSSGTSYNEQFF.

The chain carries TRBV27 and TRBJ1-6; TRBD1 might be the D (6 bases). V lost 7 bases, J lost 5 bases, and 12 bases lay in between. Germline CDR1 MNHEY, CDR2 SMNVEV (reference sequence). The CDR3 contains 14 residues. This chain's CDR3 is CASTIQGNNSPLHF. In DNA, the CDR3 is TGTGCCAGCACCATCCAGGGGAATAATTCACCCCTCCACTTT.

The J gene is TRBJ2-7, the V gene TRBV18; D gene unclear. This CDR3 region has 13 residues. Germline CDR1 is KGHSH and CDR2 is LQKENI. Trimming pared 0 bases from V and 3 bases from J, leaving 6 bases between. The CDR3 loop reads CASSPPIIYEQYF. The CDR3 bases are TGTGCCAGCTCACCACCGATCATCTACGAGCAGTACTTC.

The chain combines TRBV5-1 with TRBJ2-5, with 7 bases lining up with TRBD1. The J call could be wrong; TRBJ2-7 is a better fit for the DNA end. The CDR3 runs to 13 residues. Germline CDR1 reads SGHRS; CDR2 reads YFSETQ. The CDR3 sequence: CASSWDRETEQYF. CDR3 DNA sequence: TGCGCCAGCAGCTGGGACAGAGAGACCGAGCAGTACTTC.

The sample holds one count of this clonotype. The chain has TRBV20-1 and TRBJ2-7; 11 bases match TRBD2. V dropped 5 bases and J dropped 7; count of bases not matched to a gene: 13. Looked up from germline, CDR1 is DFQATT and CDR2 is SNEGSKA (reference sequence). The CDR3 contains 15 residues. CDR3 residues: CSASPQLAGVREQYF. CDR3 sequence (DNA): TGCAGTGCTTCCCCCCAACTAGCGGGAGTAAGGGAGCAGTACTTC.